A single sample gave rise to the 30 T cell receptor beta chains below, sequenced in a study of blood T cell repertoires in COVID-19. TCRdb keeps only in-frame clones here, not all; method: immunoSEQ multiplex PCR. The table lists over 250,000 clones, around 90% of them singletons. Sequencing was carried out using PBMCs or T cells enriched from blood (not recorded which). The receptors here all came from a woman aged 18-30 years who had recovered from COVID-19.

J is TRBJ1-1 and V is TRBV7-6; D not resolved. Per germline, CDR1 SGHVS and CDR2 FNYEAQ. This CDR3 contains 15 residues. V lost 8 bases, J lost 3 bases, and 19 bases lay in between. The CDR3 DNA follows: TGTGCCAGCTCGCGTTTCGGGGTCGCGGACACTGAAGCTTTCTTT. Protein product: CASSRFGVADTEAFF. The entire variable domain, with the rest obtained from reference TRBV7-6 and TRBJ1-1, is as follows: GAGVSQSPRYKVTKRGQDVALRCDPISGHVSLYWYRQALGQGPEFLTYFNYEAQQDKSGLPNDRFSAERPEGSISTLTIQRTEQRDSAMYRCASSRFGVADTEAFFGQGTRLTVV.

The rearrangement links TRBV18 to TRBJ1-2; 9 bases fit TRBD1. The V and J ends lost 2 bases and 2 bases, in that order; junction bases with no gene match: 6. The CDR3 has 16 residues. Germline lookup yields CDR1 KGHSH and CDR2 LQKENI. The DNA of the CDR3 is TGTGCCAGCTCACCATCGGCCGGGACAGGGAACTATGGCTACACCTTC. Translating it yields CASSPSAGTGNYGYTF.

The DNA of the CDR3 is TGTGCCAGTAGTATAGCGGGAGGGTTTTCCTACGAGCAGTACTTC. Amino acids: CASSIAGGFSYEQYF. The chain has TRBV19 and TRBJ2-7, with 8 positions matching TRBD2. The V gene's germline CDR1 is LNHDA and CDR2 SQIVND (reference sequence). This CDR3 has 15 residues. With V trimmed by 1 base and J by 1 base, 3 bases remained unmatched.

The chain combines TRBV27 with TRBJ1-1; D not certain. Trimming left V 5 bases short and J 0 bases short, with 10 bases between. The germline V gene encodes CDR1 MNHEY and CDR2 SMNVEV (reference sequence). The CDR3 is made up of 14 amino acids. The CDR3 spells CASSTLYLNTEAFF. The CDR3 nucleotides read TGTGCCAGCAGTACATTGTATTTGAACACTGAAGCTTTCTTT.

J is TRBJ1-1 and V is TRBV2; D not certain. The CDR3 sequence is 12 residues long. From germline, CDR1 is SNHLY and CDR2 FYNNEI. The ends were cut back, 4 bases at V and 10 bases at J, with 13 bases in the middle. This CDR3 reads CASSVIGFGAFF. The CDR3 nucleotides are TGTGCCAGCAGTGTTATTGGTTTCGGAGCTTTCTTT.

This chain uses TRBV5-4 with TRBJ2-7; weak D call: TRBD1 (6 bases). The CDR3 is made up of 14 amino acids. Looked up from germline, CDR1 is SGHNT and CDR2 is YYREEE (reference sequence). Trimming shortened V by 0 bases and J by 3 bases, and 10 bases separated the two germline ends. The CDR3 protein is CASSLDQGSYEQYF. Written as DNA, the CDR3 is TGTGCCAGCAGCTTGGACCAGGGGAGCTACGAGCAGTACTTC. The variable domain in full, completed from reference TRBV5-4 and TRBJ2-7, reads ETGVTQSPTHLIKTRGQQVTLRCSSQSGHNTVSWYQQALGQGPQFIFQYYREEENGRGNFPPRFSGLQFPNYSSELNVNALELDDSALYLCASSLDQGSYEQYFGPGTRLTVT.

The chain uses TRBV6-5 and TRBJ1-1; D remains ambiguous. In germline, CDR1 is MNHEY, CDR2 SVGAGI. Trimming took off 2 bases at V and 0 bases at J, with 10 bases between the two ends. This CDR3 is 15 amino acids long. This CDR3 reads CASSYAGNMNTEAFF. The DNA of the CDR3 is TGTGCCAGCAGTTACGCGGGAAATATGAACACTGAAGCTTTCTTT.

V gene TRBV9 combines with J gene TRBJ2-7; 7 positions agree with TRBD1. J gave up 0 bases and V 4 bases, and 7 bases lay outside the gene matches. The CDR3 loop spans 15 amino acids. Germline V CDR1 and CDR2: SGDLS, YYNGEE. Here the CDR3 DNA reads TGTGCCAGCAGCTCTCACAGGGGCTCCTCCTACGAGCAGTACTTC. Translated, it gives CASSSHRGSSYEQYF.

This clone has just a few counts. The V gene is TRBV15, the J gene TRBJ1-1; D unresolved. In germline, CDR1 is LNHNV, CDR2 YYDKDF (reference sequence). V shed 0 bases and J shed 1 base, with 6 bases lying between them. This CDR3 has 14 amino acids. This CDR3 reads CATSRDLTNTEAFF. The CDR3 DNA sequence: TGTGCCACCAGCAGAGATCTAACGAACACTGAAGCTTTCTTT.

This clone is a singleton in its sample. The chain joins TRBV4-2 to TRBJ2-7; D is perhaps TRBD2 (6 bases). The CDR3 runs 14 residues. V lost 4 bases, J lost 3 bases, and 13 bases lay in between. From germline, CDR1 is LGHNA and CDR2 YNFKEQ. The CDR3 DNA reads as TGTGCCAGCAGCCTCCCGGGACTCCACTACGAGCAGTACTTC. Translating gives CASSLPGLHYEQYF.

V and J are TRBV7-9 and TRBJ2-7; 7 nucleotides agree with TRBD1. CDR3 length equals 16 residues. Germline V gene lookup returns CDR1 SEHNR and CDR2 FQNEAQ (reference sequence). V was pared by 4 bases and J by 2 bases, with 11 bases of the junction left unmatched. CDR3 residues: CASSSTKGDRTYEQYF. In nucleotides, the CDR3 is TGTGCCAGCAGCTCAACCAAGGGGGACAGAACCTACGAGCAGTACTTC.

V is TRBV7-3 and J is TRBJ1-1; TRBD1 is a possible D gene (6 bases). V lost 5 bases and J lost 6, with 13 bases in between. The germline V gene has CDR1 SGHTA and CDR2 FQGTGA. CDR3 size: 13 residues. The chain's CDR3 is CASSRQGLSEAFF. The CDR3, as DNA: TGTGCCAGCAGCCGCCAGGGGTTGTCTGAAGCTTTCTTT.

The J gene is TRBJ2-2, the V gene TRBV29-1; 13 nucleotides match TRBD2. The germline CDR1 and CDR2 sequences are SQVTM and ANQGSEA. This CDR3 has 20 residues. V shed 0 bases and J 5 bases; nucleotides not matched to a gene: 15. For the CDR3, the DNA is TGCAGCGTTGAAGATGACGCGGGACTAGCGGGACCCGGGGGAACCGGGGAGCTGTTTTTT. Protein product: CSVEDDAGLAGPGGTGELFF.

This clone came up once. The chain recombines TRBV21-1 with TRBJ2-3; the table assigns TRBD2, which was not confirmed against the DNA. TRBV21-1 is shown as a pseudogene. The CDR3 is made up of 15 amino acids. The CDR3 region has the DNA TGTGCCAGCAGCAAACTAGCGGAGAGCACAGATACGCAGTATTTT. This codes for CASSKLAESTDTQYF.

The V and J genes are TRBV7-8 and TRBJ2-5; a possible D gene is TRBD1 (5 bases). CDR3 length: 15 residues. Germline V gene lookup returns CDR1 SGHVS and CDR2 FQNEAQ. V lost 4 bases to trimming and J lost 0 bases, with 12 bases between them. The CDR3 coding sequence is TGTGCCAGCAGCTCAGGGCGTAGAAACCAAGAGACCCAGTACTTC. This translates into CASSSGRRNQETQYF.

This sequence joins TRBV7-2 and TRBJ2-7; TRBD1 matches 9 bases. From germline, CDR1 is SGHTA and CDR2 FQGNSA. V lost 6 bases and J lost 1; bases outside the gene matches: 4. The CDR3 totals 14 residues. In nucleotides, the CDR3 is TGTGCCAGCAGATCCGGGACAGGGTCCTACGAGCAGTACTTC. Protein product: CASRSGTGSYEQYF.

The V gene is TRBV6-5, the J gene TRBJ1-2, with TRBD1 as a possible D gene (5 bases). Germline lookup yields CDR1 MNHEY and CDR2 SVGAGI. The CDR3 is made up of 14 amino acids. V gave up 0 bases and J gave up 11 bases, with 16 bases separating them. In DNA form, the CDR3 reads TGTGCCAGCAGTTACTCAAGGGCGACAGCGCCTTACACCTTC. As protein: CASSYSRATAPYTF.

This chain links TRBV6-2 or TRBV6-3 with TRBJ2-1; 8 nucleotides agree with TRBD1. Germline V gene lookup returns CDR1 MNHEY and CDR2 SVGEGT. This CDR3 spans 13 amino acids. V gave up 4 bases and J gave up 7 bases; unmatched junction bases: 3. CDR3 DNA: TGTGCCAGCAGTTCTAACAGGGGGAATGAGCAGTTCTTC. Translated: CASSSNRGNEQFF.

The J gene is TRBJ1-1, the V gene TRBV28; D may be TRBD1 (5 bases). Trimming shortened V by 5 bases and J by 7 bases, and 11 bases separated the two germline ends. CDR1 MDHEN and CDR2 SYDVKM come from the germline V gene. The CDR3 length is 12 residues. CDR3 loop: CASSTRQNEAFF. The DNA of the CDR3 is TGTGCCAGCAGTACCCGACAGAATGAAGCTTTCTTT.

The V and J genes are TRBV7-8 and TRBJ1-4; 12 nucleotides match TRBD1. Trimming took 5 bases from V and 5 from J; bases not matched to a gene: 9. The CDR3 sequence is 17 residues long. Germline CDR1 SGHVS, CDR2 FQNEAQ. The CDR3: CASSAGQGAVGNEKLFF. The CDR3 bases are TGTGCCAGCAGCGCGGGACAGGGGGCGGTTGGGAATGAAAAACTGTTTTTT.

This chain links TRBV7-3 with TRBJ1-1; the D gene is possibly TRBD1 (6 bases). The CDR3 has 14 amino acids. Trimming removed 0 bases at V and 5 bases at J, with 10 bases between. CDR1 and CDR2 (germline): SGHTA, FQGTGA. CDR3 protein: CASSLTLQGTEAFF. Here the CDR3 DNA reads TGTGCCAGCAGCTTAACGCTACAGGGTACTGAAGCTTTCTTT.

CDR3 protein: CAWTSGGSDTQYF. The CDR3 nucleotides read TGTGCCTGGACCAGCGGGGGTTCAGATACGCAGTATTTT. This chain uses TRBV30 with TRBJ2-3, with TRBD2 identical over 8 bases. CDR3 length equals 13 residues. The germline V gene encodes CDR1 GTSNPN and CDR2 SVGIG (reference sequence). The V segment lost 4 bases and the J segment 4 bases; nucleotides outside the gene matches: 4.

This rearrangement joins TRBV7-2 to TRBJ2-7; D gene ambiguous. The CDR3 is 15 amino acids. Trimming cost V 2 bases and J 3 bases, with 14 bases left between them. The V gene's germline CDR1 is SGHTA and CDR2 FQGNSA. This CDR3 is CASSLRRARNYEQYF. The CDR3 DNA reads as TGTGCCAGCAGCTTACGAAGAGCGCGTAACTACGAGCAGTACTTC. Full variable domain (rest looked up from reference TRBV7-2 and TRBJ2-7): GAGVSQSPSNKVTEKGKDVELRCDPISGHTALYWYRQSLGQGLEFLIYFQGNSAPDKSGLPSDRFSAERTGGSVSTLTIQRTQQEDSAVYLCASSLRRARNYEQYFGPGTRLTVT.

CDR3 DNA: TGCGCCAGCAGCCAAGTAGGGGCTTCAGGGATCGATAGCACCTTC. It codes for CASSQVGASGIDSTF. The chain is built from TRBV4-3 and TRBJ1-2, with D maybe TRBD1 (5 bases). With 1 base removed from V and 13 bases from J, the gap between germline ends came to 22 bases. The CDR3 consists of 15 residues. Germline CDR1 and CDR2: LGHNA and YSLEER.

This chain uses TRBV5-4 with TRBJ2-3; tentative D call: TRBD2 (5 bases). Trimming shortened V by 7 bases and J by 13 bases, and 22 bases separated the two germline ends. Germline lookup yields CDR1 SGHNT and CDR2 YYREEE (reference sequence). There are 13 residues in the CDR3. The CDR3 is CASGYFGVPVKYF. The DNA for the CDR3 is TGTGCCAGCGGGTATTTCGGGGTCCCCGTGAAGTATTTT.

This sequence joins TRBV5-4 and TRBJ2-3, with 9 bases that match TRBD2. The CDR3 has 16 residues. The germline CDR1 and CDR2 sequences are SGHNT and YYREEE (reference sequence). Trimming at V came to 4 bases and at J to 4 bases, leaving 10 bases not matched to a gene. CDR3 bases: TGTGCCAGCAGCGCCGTTGCGGGGGGGCCCCCAGATACGCAGTATTTT. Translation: CASSAVAGGPPDTQYF.

CDR3 sequence reads: CATHWTGRMNTEAFF. CDR3 bases: TGTGCCACCCACTGGACAGGGAGGATGAACACTGAAGCTTTCTTT. V is TRBV28 and J is TRBJ1-1; 8 bases are shared with TRBD1. Germline assignment: CDR1 MDHEN and CDR2 SYDVKM. J lost 0 bases, V lost 10 bases, and 10 bases had no gene match. The CDR3 covers 15 residues.

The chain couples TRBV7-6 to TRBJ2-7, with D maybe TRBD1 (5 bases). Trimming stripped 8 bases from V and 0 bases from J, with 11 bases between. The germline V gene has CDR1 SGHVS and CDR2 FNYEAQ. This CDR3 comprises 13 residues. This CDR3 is CASGQGSSYEQYF. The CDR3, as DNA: TGTGCCAGCGGCCAGGGCAGCTCCTACGAGCAGTACTTC.

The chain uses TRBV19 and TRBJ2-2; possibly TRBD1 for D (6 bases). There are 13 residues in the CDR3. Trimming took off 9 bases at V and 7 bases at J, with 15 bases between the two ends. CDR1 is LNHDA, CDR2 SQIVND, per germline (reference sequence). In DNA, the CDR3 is TGTGCCAGCTTTCGCAGGGGCGACGGGGAGCTGTTTTTT. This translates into CASFRRGDGELFF. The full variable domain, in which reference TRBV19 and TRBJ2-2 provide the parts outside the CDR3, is DGGITQSPKYLFRKEGQNVTLSCEQNLNHDAMYWYRQDPGQGLRLIYYSQIVNDFQKGDIAEGYSVSREKKESFPLTVTSAQKNPTAFYLCASFRRGDGELFFGEGSRLTVL.

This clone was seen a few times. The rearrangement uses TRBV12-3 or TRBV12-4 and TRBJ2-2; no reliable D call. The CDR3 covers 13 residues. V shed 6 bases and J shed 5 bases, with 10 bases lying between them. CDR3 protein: CASSLGLTGELFF. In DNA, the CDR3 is TGTGCCAGCAGCCTTGGGCTTACCGGGGAGCTGTTTTTT.